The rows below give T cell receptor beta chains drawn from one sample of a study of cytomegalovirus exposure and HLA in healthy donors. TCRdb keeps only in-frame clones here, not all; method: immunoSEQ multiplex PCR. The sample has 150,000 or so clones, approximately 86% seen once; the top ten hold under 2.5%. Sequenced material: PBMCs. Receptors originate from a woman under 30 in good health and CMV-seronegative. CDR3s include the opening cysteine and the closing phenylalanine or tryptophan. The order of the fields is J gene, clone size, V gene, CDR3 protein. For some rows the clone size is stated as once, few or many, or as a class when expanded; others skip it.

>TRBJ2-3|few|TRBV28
CASSLSYTQYF
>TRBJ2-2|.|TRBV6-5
CASSYLNTGELFF
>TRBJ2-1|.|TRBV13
CASSLRGTKRGNEQFF
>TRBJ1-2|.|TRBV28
CASSLTPTGTGGGYTF
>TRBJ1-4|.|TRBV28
CASSGGATNEKLFF
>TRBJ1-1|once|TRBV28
CASSLTGPDTEAFF
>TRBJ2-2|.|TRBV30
CAWSVEALNFEMTGELFF
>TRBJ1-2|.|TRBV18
CASSPRENGYTF
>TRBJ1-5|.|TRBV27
CASRSTGGRYSNQPQHF
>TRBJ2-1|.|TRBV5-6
CASSLARLAEDNEQFF
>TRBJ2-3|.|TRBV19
CASSTGDRATDTQYF
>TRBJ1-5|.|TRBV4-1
CASSQARGLAQPQHF
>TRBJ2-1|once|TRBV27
CASSLWREGLSINEQFF
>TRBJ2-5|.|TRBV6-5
CASRPIWGQGETQYF
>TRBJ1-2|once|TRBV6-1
CASVIGGVGYTF
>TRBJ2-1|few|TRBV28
CASRQGSFNEQFF
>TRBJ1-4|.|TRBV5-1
CASSREPGFGNEKLFF
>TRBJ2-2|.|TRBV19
CASSIFSGRAGWELFF
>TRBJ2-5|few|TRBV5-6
CASSLATGGWQETQYF
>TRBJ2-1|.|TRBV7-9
CASSLHSGRGNEQFF
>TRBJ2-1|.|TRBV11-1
CASSLGLADLNEQFF
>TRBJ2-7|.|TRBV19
CASSIETDRDEQYF
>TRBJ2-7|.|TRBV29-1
CSVRTGDYEQYF
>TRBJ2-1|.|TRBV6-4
CASREAGGEQFF
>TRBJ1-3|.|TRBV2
CAILDRSDGNTIYF
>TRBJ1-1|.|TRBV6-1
CASSEVTETEAFF
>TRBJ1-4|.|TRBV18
CASSPTGRANEKLFF
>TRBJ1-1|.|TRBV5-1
CASSLAGDLNTEAFF
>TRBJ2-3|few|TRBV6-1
CASSEGGAGGPTDTQYF
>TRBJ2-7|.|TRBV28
CASNGGAYEQYF
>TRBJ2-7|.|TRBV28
CASSLPGTGYEQYF
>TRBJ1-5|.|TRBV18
CASSPTGNQPQHF
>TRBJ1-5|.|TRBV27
CASSLRQGDQPQHF
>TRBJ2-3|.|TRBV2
CASSVRREGTDTQYF
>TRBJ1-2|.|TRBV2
CASIELAYYGYTF
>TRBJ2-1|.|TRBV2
CASSETASGLNEQFF
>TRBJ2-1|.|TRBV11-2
CASSHIAGGHNEQFF
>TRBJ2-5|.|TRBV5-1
CASSLAPGGQETQYF
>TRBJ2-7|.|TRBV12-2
CASRLTGQERYEQYF
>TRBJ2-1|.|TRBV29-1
CSVEGRLYGRVYNEQFF
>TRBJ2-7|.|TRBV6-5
CASRRGGEQYF